The entry that follows covers one TCR beta chain sequence. The antigen it binds to is not known. No qualities accompany the bases; no much larger clone lies one base away. The cohort comprised some 680 healthy bone marrow donors. All cohort members were sampled while nominally healthy, although unrecorded immune exposures were likely present. The donor was CMV seronegative and was included in the group of about 400 seronegative cohort members. Every donor gave a peripheral blood sample, and the peripheral blood mononuclear cells from that sample were used for TCR beta sequencing. Genomic DNA extraction from the blood cell samples was performed with the Qiagen DNeasy Blood Extraction Kit. Taken from cysteine to phenylalanine, the CDR3 has 15 residues. The read is trimmed to its CDR3 DNA, 45 bases read in frame from base 1. V lost 5 bases and J lost 3 bases, and the count of bases not matched to a germline gene is 9. CDR1 MNHNS and CDR2 SASEGT were looked up in the germline V gene.

These data belong to a study of cytomegalovirus exposure and HLA in healthy donors listed by TCRdb under 2017. Context from the whole study: An earlier analysis of some 600 of the donors reported about 260 Gb of sequence data and 95 million to 120 million unique TCR beta sequences obtained from around 180 million T cells. Along with the approximately 650-subject first cohort, a separate validation cohort of over a hundred different subjects was used. About five DR-DQ haplotypes were treated as single units for association and clustering because of strong linkage in the cohort. Typing coverage varied by locus: about 620-630 donors for A, B, C, DRB1 and DQB1; more than 500 for DQA1; more than 600 for DPA1; roughly 470 for DPB1. An earlier analysis of nearly 600 of the donors applied high-throughput TCR beta sequencing to assess whether each TCR beta V gene segment acted as functional or pseudogenic. High-throughput TCR immunosequencing, statistical association of individual TCRs with disease status, and machine learning were combined to predict cytomegalovirus infection status. Rather than drawing on any new phenotypic data, the later analysis identified candidate immune exposures from TCR beta sequences and the way those sequences occurred across donors. Alongside the repertoire data, information on donor age, sex, ethnicity and CMV serostatus was compiled. A later analysis re-analyzed previously published TCR beta repertoires from 666 donors and added high-resolution HLA genotyping to study TCR occurrence patterns. Using immunosequencing, the study profiled T cell repertoires from around 670 subjects and related those repertoires to cytomegalovirus serostatus. On average, approximately 250,000 unique TCR beta nucleotide sequences were sequenced per donor among more than 350 genotyped donors of the cohort, with about 17% of those sequences being non-productive. HLA typing included class I and class II loci at four-digit resolution. An early release covering more than 500 HLA-typed donors comprised roughly 300 gigabases of sequencing data and some 79 million unique TCR sequences. Genome-wide SNP genotypes for about 60% of the roughly 700 donors were used in a later genetic analysis, which treated that subset as a discovery cohort. Among the roughly 430 genotyped donors, approximately 76% belonged to the genetic ancestry cluster associated with self-reported Caucasian donors. The aim of the study was to test whether cataloging public T cell receptors could identify signatures of past pathogen exposure. Every discovery cohort repertoire had been produced on one sequencing platform. Broader findings and caveats from the paper: In a later analysis, HLA-associated TCR beta chains were found to be more clonally expanded and to have lower generation probabilities than equally common non-associated chains. In vitro tests confirmed that a few of the cytomegalovirus-associated TCR beta chains recognize cytomegalovirus antigens. A further reported finding was that TCR beta sequences accurately predicted the HLA-A and HLA-B alleles for most subjects in the first cohort. A group of highly shared sequence variants was considered likely to be a technical artifact of the sequencing pipeline. Some IMGT-functional V segments, including TRBV6-2 and TRBV6-3, could not be distinguished by the 87-base-pair reads and were therefore excluded. According to a later genetic analysis, donors in an Asian-associated ancestry cluster had fewer N-insertions in productive TCRs than the roughly 700-donor mean. Linkage disequilibrium might explain the correlated functional status among segregating V segments, but an unknown experimental factor could not be excluded. In this cohort, only TCR beta chains were sequenced, and detectable features were limited by the absence of alpha or paired-chain data. The presence/absence analyses assumed that sequencing depth was roughly uniform across donors, and that assumption may not be true. Most TCR sequences were observed very rarely across donors, whereas some public TCRs were present in many individuals. The study gave a list of roughly 150 TCR beta chains associated with cytomegalovirus. Assigning TCR associations to individual alleles was difficult when HLA alleles, especially DR and DQ, strongly co-occurred. An association between a missense DCLRE1C variant and V-gene and J-gene trimming of TCR beta chains was found in a later genetic analysis and replicated in an independent cohort. Because some donors lacked HLA typing at each locus, the association tests relied only on the typed subset. Specific HLA alleles were associated with 15,000 to 20,000 TCR beta sequences at a false discovery rate of 0.05 in a later analysis. Several of the top co-occurrence clusters appeared to be linked to parvovirus B19, influenza, CMV and Epstein-Barr virus, according to a later analysis. The classifier was reported to diagnose cytomegalovirus status with high specificity and sensitivity in both the original and validation cohorts. For the cohort, immune exposure information was limited to CMV serostatus. In a later analysis, the rate of TCR association differed among HLA loci, with DRB1 alleles having the most associated TCRs and HLA-C alleles having the fewest. The authors suggested that the approach could potentially be generalized to other disease states and immunological phenotypes. According to a later analysis, most CMV-associated TCR beta chains appeared to be HLA-restricted, and the HLA associations seemed to be driven largely by CMV exposure. The earlier analysis of nearly 600 of the donors excluded some 15 rarely observed V segments, including chromosome 9 orphons, because counts were too low. An earlier analysis of approximately 590 of the donors showed that most TCR beta V segments appeared in productive rearrangements either about 90% or about 30% of the time, which broadly matched IMGT annotations.

Library method: the immunoSEQ multiplex PCR assay. The multiplex PCR relied on a mix of 60 forward primers for TCR Vbeta segments and 13 reverse primers for TCR Jbeta segments. Amplification of the CDR3 region of rearranged TCR beta genes was performed with a multiplex PCR assay on genomic DNA. The Illumina HiSeq System was used to sequence the amplified TCR beta libraries as 87-base-pair reads. Per the authors' processing: A later analysis tallied tens of millions of unique TCR beta chains across the 666 repertoires, and about 12 million of those chains were shared by two or more donors. A nearest-neighbor algorithm error-corrected the raw reads and collapsed the reads into unique sequences, merging closely related sequences to remove PCR and sequencing errors. To assign V, D and J gene segments, CDR3 sequences were aligned to IMGT reference sequences. For a sequence to be retained, at least a six-nucleotide match to both a V gene segment and a J gene segment was required. Rearrangements were classified as productive when the CDR3 lacked stop codons and remained in frame with V and J, and all other rearrangements were classified as non-productive. CDR3 was defined according to IMGT convention as the region running from the second conserved V-encoded cysteine to the conserved J-encoded phenylalanine. The earlier analysis of about 560 of the donors excluded any sequence lacking an unambiguous match to a single V gene segment. An earlier analysis of 450 to 650 of the donors called V segments functional above 56.7% productive rearrangements and segregating when the between-donor standard deviation exceeded 5%. To diagnose cytomegalovirus status from the catalog of TCR beta chain sequences, a statistical classification framework was built. In a later analysis, V and J genes were assigned by comparing TCR nucleotide sequences against IMGT/GENE-DB human TR gene sequences. A later analysis assigned CDR3 sequences and most-parsimonious VDJ recombination scenarios with the TCRdist pipeline. In a later analysis, each TCR beta chain was defined by its CDR3 amino acid sequence together with its V-gene family, and reads without a unique V-gene family were excluded. In a later analysis, 500 to 650 highly shared, low-generation-probability nucleotide sequences were removed to address suspected cross-contamination and a sequencing artifact. For each public chain, a later analysis derived a clonal expansion index from normalized ranks of inferred template counts within each repertoire. A later analysis computed generation probabilities with a VDJ recombination model fitted to out-of-frame rearrangements, and checked the results against IGoR. Hypergeometric tests were used in a later analysis to score TCR-TCR, TCR-HLA and TCR-CMV co-occurrence, with a repertoire-size bias correction applied to the TCR pairs. In a later analysis, false discovery rates were estimated by permuting HLA or CMV assignments 20 times. In a later analysis, co-occurring TCRs were grouped using DBSCAN, and TCRdist sequence similarity was added for clustering within HLA-allele-positive subsets. For co-occurrence clustering, repertoires with fewer than 30,000 or more than 120,000 public chains were excluded, along with roughly 5 repertoires with anomalous nucleotide sharing. Imported from immuneACCESS, the table was reduced by TCRdb to in-frame sequences with V and J called. These copies leave out some clones; in studies compared against another copy, an unresolved V gene accounts for under half, and the cause of the remainder is not known. V and J calls and clone size are copied from that table; D and trimming were computed from the DNA. The sample records some 150,000 clones, 70% to 75% of which are singletons. In total, the top ten clones hold 1.5% to 2% of the sample.

The sequence derives from a woman aged 25 to 39 in good health and CMV-seronegative. The chain uses TRBV6-1 and TRBJ2-5; 7 of the junction bases match TRBD1. Sequenced input: PBMCs. Here the CDR3 is given as CASSIYQTGEETQYF. The DNA reads as follows: TGTGCCAGCAGTATTTATCAAACAGGGGAAGAGACCCAGTACTTC.